One and the same sample provided the 24 T cell receptor beta chains below, sequenced in a study of blood T cell repertoires in COVID-19. TCRdb's copy holds only in-frame clones and misses some; the assay was immunoSEQ multiplex PCR. The data contain hundreds of thousands of clones, 90% to 95% of them singletons. The sample was peripheral blood. These receptors all come from a man aged 60-69 years with COVID-19, enrolled during active disease.

The table lists this clone with a few counts. DNA of the CDR3: TGTGCCATCAGTGGACCGGGACAGGGGAGCACTGAAGCTTTCTTT. It specifies CAISGPGQGSTEAFF. The chain carries TRBV10-3 and TRBJ1-1; 10 bases are shared with TRBD1. Germline V lookup: CDR1 ENHRY, CDR2 SYGVKD. The CDR3 runs 15 residues. Unmatched junction bases numbered 6, after V lost 4 bases and J lost 4 bases.

This chain links TRBV7-9 with TRBJ1-6; 7 nucleotides line up with TRBD1. V dropped 5 bases and J dropped 7; count of bases not matched to a gene: 8. The germline CDR1 and CDR2 sequences are SEHNR and FQNEAQ (reference sequence). The CDR3 runs 15 residues. The CDR3 DNA reads as TGTGCCAGCAGCGAAGTACAGGGGATGAATTCACCCCTCCACTTT. Amino acid sequence: CASSEVQGMNSPLHF.

The chain has TRBV7-8 and TRBJ1-2; TRBD1 matches 9 bases. Germline V CDR1 and CDR2: SGHVS, FQNEAQ. The CDR3 runs 15 residues. Unmatched junction bases numbered 9, after V lost 5 bases and J lost 5 bases. CDR3 DNA: TGTGCCAGCAGCGCAGACGACAGGGGGAAGTATGGCTACACCTTC. As protein: CASSADDRGKYGYTF.

A remark on this clone: An end of the junction does not agree with germline; a read error may underlie this. This rearrangement joins TRBV7-7 to TRBJ2-1; no definite D call. CDR3 length: 14 residues. CDR1 and CDR2 (germline): SSHAT, FNYEAQ (reference sequence). DNA for the CDR3: TGTGCTAGCAGCTTAGACTTCTCCTACAATGAGCAGTTCTTC. Translation gives CASSLDFSYNEQFF.

V gene TRBV27 combines with J gene TRBJ2-1; 12 bases align to TRBD2. V was clipped by 4 bases and J by 4 bases; unmatched bases: 2. CDR1 is MNHEY and CDR2 is SMNVEV in the germline V gene (reference sequence). The CDR3 runs 15 residues. This chain's CDR3 is CASSSGTSGYNEQFF. The DNA for the CDR3 is TGTGCCAGCAGTTCCGGGACTAGCGGGTACAATGAGCAGTTCTTC.

The chain is built from TRBV21-1 and TRBJ1-5; TRBD1 reflects the table's D call only, with no check against the DNA. TRBV21-1 is a documented pseudogene. The CDR3 has 15 amino acids. CDR3 amino acids: CATPLVRGPNQPQHF. The CDR3 DNA sequence: TGTGCCACCCCCCTCGTCAGGGGGCCTAATCAGCCCCAGCATTTT.

V and J are TRBV6-1 and TRBJ1-2; D unresolved. Germline V gene lookup returns CDR1 MNHNS and CDR2 SASEGT. V shed 3 bases and J shed 4 bases, with 6 bases lying between them. CDR3 length: 12 amino acids. The CDR3 region has the DNA TGTGCCAGCAGTGACGCAGGCTATGGCTACACCTTC. Amino acid sequence: CASSDAGYGYTF.

This clone is a singleton in its sample. V and J are TRBV20-1 and TRBJ2-1; 8 bases are shared with TRBD2. Germline-derived CDR1 and CDR2 are DFQATT and SNEGSKA (reference sequence). This CDR3 contains 14 residues. Trimming cost V 3 bases and J 14 bases; bases outside gene matches: 15. The CDR3 coding sequence is TGCAGTGCTAGTTCCAGCGGGAGCTCCAGGCGGAAGTTCTTC. Encoded protein: CSASSSGSSRRKFF.

The rearrangement joins TRBV4-1 to TRBJ1-5; D is possibly TRBD1 (6 bases). Trimming left V 0 bases short and J 7 bases short, with 10 bases between. Germline V gives CDR1 MGHRA, CDR2 YSYEKL. This CDR3 is 14 amino acids long. The CDR3 spells CASSQDLGAQPQHF. DNA for the CDR3: TGCGCCAGCAGCCAAGATCTGGGGGCACAGCCCCAGCATTTT.

V usage is TRBV2 and J usage is TRBJ1-6, with 12 positions matching TRBD1. CDR1 and CDR2 from the germline V gene are SNHLY and FYNNEI. The CDR3 contains 16 residues. V shed 4 bases, J shed 7 bases, and the junction held 5 bases outside the gene matches. CDR3 sequence reads: CASSVGTGGSNSPLHF. The CDR3 region has the DNA TGTGCCAGCAGTGTGGGGACAGGGGGCTCCAATTCACCCCTCCACTTT.

This clone came up once. The chain links TRBV7-2 to TRBJ1-1; D may be TRBD1 (5 bases). This CDR3 region has 15 residues. Germline lookup yields CDR1 SGHTA and CDR2 FQGNSA. V lost 4 bases and J lost 3, with 15 bases in between. This chain's CDR3 is CASSSTRGGDTEAFF. As DNA, the CDR3 is TGTGCCAGCAGCTCTACGCGGGGAGGGGACACTGAAGCTTTCTTT.

This clone was counted once. The genes are TRBV11-2 and TRBJ2-3, with TRBD2 identical over 11 bases. V shed 5 bases and J 5 bases; nucleotides not matched to a gene: 6. The CDR3 length is 15 residues. The germline V gene has CDR1 SGHAT and CDR2 FQNNGV. CDR3 region: CASSISGRAGDTQYF. The CDR3 DNA reads TGTGCCAGCAGCATTAGCGGGAGGGCCGGAGATACGCAGTATTTT.

The chain recombines TRBV6-2 or TRBV6-3 with TRBJ2-7; 7 bases line up with TRBD2. The CDR3 contains 15 residues. V was clipped by 4 bases and J by 1 base; unmatched bases: 7. Germline V gene lookup returns CDR1 MNHEY and CDR2 SVGEGT. CDR3 sequence: CASSSAASGSYEQYF. The CDR3 DNA reads TGTGCCAGCAGTTCCGCGGCTAGCGGATCCTACGAGCAGTACTTC.

The chain uses TRBV5-4 and TRBJ2-7; TRBD2 matches 9 bases. Per the germline V gene, CDR1 is SGHNT and CDR2 is YYREEE (reference sequence). This CDR3 region has 14 residues. Trimming at V came to 0 bases and at J to 6 bases, leaving 4 bases not matched to a gene. The DNA for the CDR3 is TGTGCCAGCAGCTTGGGTAGCGGGAGTTCCGAGCAGTACTTC. Its protein is CASSLGSGSSEQYF.

V gene TRBV7-6 combines with J gene TRBJ2-7; D uncertain. V was shortened by 5 bases and J by 6 bases, with 20 bases between the two germline ends. This CDR3 is built from 15 residues. CDR1 and CDR2 from the germline V gene are SGHVS and FNYEAQ. The CDR3 sequence is CASSPITPTTGEQYF. The CDR3 DNA follows: TGTGCCAGCAGCCCAATTACCCCCACAACGGGCGAGCAGTACTTC.

The J gene is TRBJ1-3, the V gene TRBV18; 9 nucleotides agree with TRBD1. V lost 2 bases, J lost 4 bases, and 6 bases stayed unmatched. The CDR3 runs 16 residues. Germline V CDR1 and CDR2: KGHSH, LQKENI. CDR3 loop: CASSPKQGANGNTIYF. The CDR3 DNA reads TGTGCCAGCTCACCAAAACAGGGGGCGAACGGAAACACCATATATTTT.

The chain joins TRBV11-2 to TRBJ2-2, with 7 bases lining up with TRBD1. The trim removed 8 bases at V and 5 bases at J, leaving 8 bases unmatched. This CDR3 is built from 14 residues. Per germline, CDR1 SGHAT and CDR2 FQNNGV. Here the CDR3 reads CASAQQGRTGELFF. CDR3 coding DNA: TGTGCCAGCGCCCAACAGGGGCGTACCGGGGAGCTGTTTTTT.

The J gene is TRBJ2-1, the V gene TRBV29-1, with 7 bases matching TRBD1. With V trimmed by 7 bases and J by 1 base, 4 bases remained unmatched. In germline, CDR1 is SQVTM, CDR2 ANQGSEA. CDR3 length: 13 residues. The CDR3 loop is CSAYRGSYNEQFF. CDR3 DNA sequence: TGCAGCGCATACAGGGGATCCTACAATGAGCAGTTCTTC.

The V gene is TRBV6-4, the J gene TRBJ2-4; D is ambiguous. The CDR3 has 17 amino acids. The germline V gene has CDR1 MRHNA and CDR2 SNTAGT. Trimming took off 0 bases at V and 5 bases at J, with 17 bases between the two ends. For the CDR3, the DNA is TGTGCCAGCAGTGACTCGATCGAGGTCCTTATAGAAAACATTCAGTACTTC. Amino acids: CASSDSIEVLIENIQYF.

V is TRBV20-1 and J is TRBJ2-2, with TRBD2 matching over 8 bases. V dropped 3 bases and J dropped 5; count of bases not matched to a gene: 5. CDR3 length: 14 amino acids. The germline gives CDR1 DFQATT, CDR2 SNEGSKA (reference sequence). The CDR3 spells CSASRREVTGELFF. For the CDR3, the DNA is TGCAGTGCTAGTAGGCGGGAGGTAACCGGGGAGCTGTTTTTT.

The V call is TRBV11-2, the J call TRBJ2-1; 13 bases fit TRBD2. The V gene end was trimmed by 5 bases and the J gene end by 7 bases; junction bases not matched to a gene: 17. CDR1 and CDR2 from the germline V gene are SGHAT and FQNNGV. The CDR3 is 19 residues long. As DNA, the CDR3 is TGTGCCAGCAGCCCAGCGAGGACTAGCGGGGGTGGTGTTGTGAATGAGCAGTTCTTC. Its protein product is CASSPARTSGGGVVNEQFF.

The gene calls are TRBV6-5 and TRBJ1-1; no clear D. The germline CDR1 and CDR2 sequences are MNHEY and SVGAGI. CDR3 length: 13 residues. Trimming pared 6 bases from V and 4 bases from J, leaving 12 bases between. CDR3 loop: CASRAPGVTEAFF. DNA of the CDR3: TGTGCCAGCAGGGCGCCCGGAGTCACTGAAGCTTTCTTT.

The rearrangement joins TRBV5-1 to TRBJ1-1; D not resolved. V lost 3 bases and J 0 bases, leaving 12 bases between the germline ends. CDR3 length: 15 amino acids. The germline CDR1 and CDR2 sequences are SGHRS and YFSETQ. This chain's CDR3 is CASSSAANMNTEAFF. CDR3 nucleotide sequence: TGCGCCAGCAGCTCGGCGGCCAACATGAACACTGAAGCTTTCTTT.

The chain joins TRBV18 to TRBJ2-7; 10 nucleotides align to TRBD1. This CDR3 comprises 15 residues. Germline trimming cut 4 bases from V and 1 base from J; bases unmatched to any gene: 4. Germline-derived CDR1 and CDR2 are KGHSH and LQKENI. The CDR3 nucleotides read TGTGCCAGCTCACTGGACAGGGGGGAGTCCTACGAGCAGTACTTC. Residues: CASSLDRGESYEQYF.